Included here is one T cell receptor beta chain sequence, with context. Its cognate antigen is unknown. These data belong to a study of OX40 agonist ivuxolimab in advanced cancers. Study context: The patients' treatment was ivuxolimab, an agonistic anti-OX40 (CD134) antibody. At 82.7% male, the cohort had a mean age of 60 years, ranging from roughly 20 to 90.

General study results and limits: Not determined was the antigen specificity of the expanded peripheral T cells.

This CDR3 has 17 amino acids. V shed 0 bases, J shed 5 bases, and the junction held 12 bases outside the gene matches. Germline lookup yields CDR1 SGDLS and CDR2 YYNGEE. Clones were read by immunoSEQ multiplex PCR, and TCRdb kept only the in-frame ones, dropping some. The table has about 44,000 clones, roughly 92% seen once. The chain links TRBV9 to TRBJ2-3, with 7 bases fitting TRBD2. The sample consisted of CD4+ or CD8+ T cells sorted from blood, taken in a trial of the OX40 agonist ivuxolimab. The receptor was isolated from an adult with an advanced solid tumor such as melanoma, head and neck, liver or kidney cancer. Here the CDR3 reads CASSVGSRGRAGDTQYF. As DNA, the CDR3 is TGTGCCAGCAGCGTAGGGTCCCGCGGGAGAGCCGGAGATACGCAGTATTTT.